The 20 T cell receptor beta chains given below trace back to one sample, sequenced in a study of T cells in Graves' hyperthyroidism and ophthalmopathy. TCR beta CDR3 regions were amplified from RNA transcripts. HTBI primers were used for first-round RT-PCR of the TCR CDR3. TCRdb reprocessed the multiplex PCR reads via MiXCR and lists one record per CDR3 protein. This table has around 350,000 distinct CDR3 sequences, roughly an eighth appearing once. Source material: blood. The receptors shown here come from a woman younger than 30 with Graves' hyperthyroidism.

A note on this clonotype: Without the conserved terminal phenylalanine or tryptophan, this CDR3 likely stems from a read error. This CDR3 is CASSLGSGGTGNSPLHL. The CDR3 DNA sequence: TGTGCCAGCAGCTTGGGGTCGGGTGGGACGGGGAATTCACCCCTCCACCTT. The rearrangement uses TRBV11-2 and TRBJ1-6; possibly TRBD1 for D (5 bases). The CDR3 totals 17 residues. CDR1 SGHAT and CDR2 FQNNGV come from the germline V gene. Trimming removed 3 bases from V and 7 bases from J, with 19 bases in between.

A remark on this clonotype: This sequence may be a read error, since a much larger clone differs from it by one base. The gene calls are TRBV20-1 and TRBJ2-1; tentatively, D is TRBD2 (6 bases). The CDR3 loop spans 14 amino acids. Germline assignment: CDR1 DFQATT and CDR2 SNEGSKA (reference sequence). The CDR3 nucleotides read TGCAATGTTCCTAGAGGCGGAGGGTACAATGAGCAGTTCTTC. Protein product: CNVPRGGGYNEQFF.

This clonotype occurred many times. The V gene is TRBV7-8, the J gene TRBJ1-2, with 9 bases identical to TRBD1. With 5 bases clipped from V and 3 bases from J, the junction kept 7 bases outside the gene matches. This CDR3 is built from 15 residues. Germline lookup yields CDR1 SGHVS and CDR2 FQNEAQ. The CDR3 DNA reads as TGTGCCAGCAGCCCAGAACAGGGGGCGGACTATGGCTACACCTTC. It yields the protein CASSPEQGADYGYTF. Full variable domain (remainder filled in from reference TRBV7-8 and TRBJ1-2): GAGVSQSPRYKVAKRGQDVALRCDPISGHVSLFWYQQALGQGPEFLTYFQNEAQLDKSGLPSDRFFAERPEGSVSTLKIQRTQQEDSAVYLCASSPEQGADYGYTFGSGTRLTVV.

V gene TRBV10-1 combines with J gene TRBJ2-7, with D possibly being TRBD1 (5 bases). Germline loops: CDR1 WNHNN, CDR2 SYGVQD (reference sequence). The germline V and J ends were trimmed by 2 bases and 3 bases, with 8 bases remaining between them. The CDR3 is made up of 13 amino acids. This chain's CDR3 is CASSEAGIYEQYF. In DNA form, the CDR3 reads TGCGCCAGCAGTGAGGCAGGGATCTACGAGCAGTACTTC.

This chain joins TRBV29-1 and TRBJ1-2; a weak D match, TRBD1 (5 bases). Germline V gene sequence: CDR1 SQVTM, CDR2 ANQGSEA. The CDR3 runs to 12 residues. Deletions cut 1 base from V and 6 bases from J, with 9 bases between. DNA for the CDR3: TGCAGCGTTGAAGGTTCGGGGCATGGCTACACCTTC. Protein sequence: CSVEGSGHGYTF.

This clonotype was found a few times. This chain joins TRBV3-1 and TRBJ2-2; unclear D gene. Germline lookup yields CDR1 LGHDT and CDR2 YNNKEL (reference sequence). Between the trimmed V and J ends, which lost 4 bases and 5 bases, there was a span of 14 bases. There are 15 residues in the CDR3. The CDR3 protein is CASSRVSSFTGELFF. The DNA for the CDR3 is TGTGCCAGCAGCCGGGTCAGTTCTTTTACCGGGGAGCTGTTTTTT.

This clonotype has at least ten counts. CDR3: CASSYQSAYNSPLHF. The CDR3 region has the DNA TGTGCCAGCAGTTACCAATCGGCCTATAATTCACCCCTCCACTTT. V is TRBV28 and J is TRBJ1-6; D ambiguous. The ends were cut back, 4 bases at V and 2 bases at J, with 9 bases in the middle. CDR1 is MDHEN, CDR2 SYDVKM, per germline. The CDR3 extends over 15 amino acids. Variable domain in full (rest from reference TRBV28 and TRBJ1-6): DVKVTQSSRYLVKRTGEKVFLECVQDMDHENMFWYRQDPGLGLRLIYFSYDVKMKEKGDIPEGYSVSREKKERFSLILESASTNQTSMYLCASSYQSAYNSPLHFGNGTRLTVT.

This clonotype was detected only a few times. The V and J genes are TRBV11-2 and TRBJ1-5, with D unclear. Trimming stripped 1 base from V and 7 bases from J, with 11 bases between. Per the germline V gene, CDR1 is SGHAT and CDR2 is FQNNGV. The CDR3 length is 14 residues. DNA for the CDR3: TGTGCCAGCAGCTTAGTTCAAGGCGGGCAGCCCCAGCATTTT. Translated, it gives CASSLVQGGQPQHF.

This clonotype was detected ten times or more. The rearrangement uses TRBV11-2 and TRBJ2-6; 7 bases are a match to TRBD1. Germline values: CDR1 SGHAT, CDR2 FQNNGV. CDR3 size: 16 residues. The J segment lost 1 base and the V segment lost 7 bases, leaving 7 bases of the junction unmatched. Here the CDR3 reads CASKEGASSGANVLTF. DNA for the CDR3: TGTGCCAGCAAAGAGGGGGCGAGTTCTGGGGCCAACGTCCTGACTTTC. Full variable domain (remainder filled in from reference TRBV11-2 and TRBJ2-6): EAGVAQSPRYKIIEKRQSVAFWCNPISGHATLYWYQQILGQGPKLLIQFQNNGVVDDSQLPKDRFSAERLKGVDSTLKIQPAKLEDSAVYLCASKEGASSGANVLTFGAGSRLTVL.

The chain links TRBV19 to TRBJ1-2, with D perhaps matching TRBD1 (5 bases). The CDR3 is 15 amino acids. The V gene's germline CDR1 is LNHDA and CDR2 SQIVND (reference sequence). Trimming took 3 bases from V and 2 from J, leaving 13 bases between them. The CDR3 loop reads CASSISAGRNYGYTF. As DNA, the CDR3 is TGTGCCAGTAGTATTTCGGCAGGGAGAAACTATGGCTACACCTTC.

This clonotype was observed many times. This chain links TRBV28 with TRBJ2-3, with a weak D call TRBD2 (6 bases). Germline CDR1 and CDR2: MDHEN and SYDVKM. The CDR3 runs to 12 residues. Trimming shortened V by 6 bases and J by 4 bases, and 8 bases separated the two germline ends. Written as DNA, the CDR3 is TGTGCCAGCAGGGAGGGCCCAGATACGCAGTATTTT. Its translation: CASREGPDTQYF.

This clonotype was counted ten times or more. This sequence joins TRBV6-1 and TRBJ1-2; D perhaps matches TRBD1 (5 bases). The CDR3 is 13 amino acids. Trimming took off 5 bases at V and 6 bases at J, with 13 bases between the two ends. Germline V gene sequence: CDR1 MNHNS, CDR2 SASEGT. The DNA for the CDR3 is TGTGCCAGCAGTCGGGACTTCATCAATGGCTACACCTTC. Amino acids: CASSRDFINGYTF.

This clonotype was detected ten times or more. The chain is built from TRBV28 and TRBJ2-3; TRBD2 aligns across 8 bases. Germline assignment: CDR1 MDHEN and CDR2 SYDVKM. CDR3 length: 17 amino acids. V was clipped by 5 bases and J by 2 bases; unmatched bases: 12. The DNA of the CDR3 is TGTGCCAGCAGTCCCACTTTCGCAGCGGGGGACACAGATACGCAGTATTTT. Residues: CASSPTFAAGDTDTQYF.

This clonotype occurred a few times. This chain joins TRBV3-1 and TRBJ2-7; D gene ambiguous. Looked up from germline, CDR1 is LGHDT and CDR2 is YNNKEL (reference sequence). The V end lost 6 bases, the J end lost 4 bases, and 13 bases lay between the germline ends. The CDR3 runs to 13 residues. The CDR3 DNA reads TGTGCCAGCAGTTCGACTTCGGTATACGAGCAGTACTTC. It specifies CASSSTSVYEQYF.

In its sample, this clonotype was seen many times. The gene calls are TRBV18 and TRBJ1-2; unclear D gene. V was shortened by 6 bases and J by 0 bases, with 8 bases between the two germline ends. CDR3 length equals 13 residues. Germline loops: CDR1 KGHSH, CDR2 LQKENI. The CDR3 is CASSDKANYGYTF. CDR3 DNA sequence: TGTGCCAGCTCTGACAAAGCTAACTATGGCTACACCTTC.

This rearrangement joins TRBV6-1 to TRBJ2-3; D remains ambiguous. Trimming cost V 10 bases and J 4 bases, with 24 bases left between them. Per germline, CDR1 MNHNS and CDR2 SASEGT. The CDR3 extends over 16 amino acids. This CDR3 is CATSLHQDKVADTQYF. The CDR3 DNA sequence: TGTGCCACCTCCCTGCACCAGGATAAGGTCGCAGATACGCAGTATTTT.

V is TRBV7-3 and J is TRBJ2-7; D gene ambiguous. From germline, CDR1 is SGHTA and CDR2 FQGTGA. The CDR3 has 15 amino acids. V was cut by 2 bases and J by 2 bases, with 13 bases left in between. CDR3 in amino acids: CASSLRPSPAYEQYF. CDR3 DNA: TGTGCCAGCAGCTTACGCCCCTCGCCCGCCTACGAGCAGTACTTC.

The genes are TRBV19 and TRBJ2-1; D not resolved. The CDR3 totals 14 residues. CDR1 LNHDA and CDR2 SQIVND come from the germline V gene (reference sequence). Trimming pared 7 bases from V and 8 bases from J, leaving 18 bases between. As DNA, the CDR3 is TGTGCCAGTATCCCAGAGATAGGTCCCCATGAGCAGTTCTTC. Its translation is CASIPEIGPHEQFF. Combining the CDR3 with reference TRBV19 and TRBJ2-1 gives the whole variable domain DGGITQSPKYLFRKEGQNVTLSCEQNLNHDAMYWYRQDPGQGLRLIYYSQIVNDFQKGDIAEGYSVSREKKESFPLTVTSAQKNPTAFYLCASIPEIGPHEQFFGPGTRLTVL.

The chain combines TRBV27 with TRBJ2-4; 8 bases align to TRBD2. The V and J ends lost 6 bases and 7 bases, in that order; junction bases with no gene match: 11. Germline V lookup: CDR1 MNHEY, CDR2 SMNVEV (reference sequence). The CDR3 has 15 amino acids. CDR3: CASSPPSGSRNIQYF. As DNA, the CDR3 is TGTGCCAGCAGCCCCCCCAGCGGGAGTAGGAACATTCAGTACTTC.

This clonotype was seen many times. V is TRBV5-6 and J is TRBJ2-7; D remains ambiguous. Germline CDR1 reads SGHDT; CDR2 reads YYEEEE. The CDR3 is 15 residues long. Trimming took 4 bases from V and 3 from J, leaving 17 bases between them. The CDR3 DNA reads as TGTGCCAGCAGCCTAGGCGAGTATCCGGTCTACGAGCAGTACTTC. This translates into CASSLGEYPVYEQYF.